The 3 T cell receptor beta chains presented below share a single source sample, sequenced in a study of T cell changes during pregnancy in multiple sclerosis (dated by TCRdb to between 2019 and 2020). The receptor library was made with the immunoSEQ multiplex PCR assay. TCRdb stores this immuneACCESS table with in-frame sequences only. Part of the clones is absent; in the studies checked, under half of the shortfall reflects unresolved V genes, and no reason is known for the rest. Present in this sample are more than 100,000 clones, roughly 92% of which were seen just once. Of the sample, about 0.93% falls within the top ten clones. The sample here was peripheral blood, taken after pregnancy. The source of these receptors is a female donor with multiple sclerosis, enrolled in a pregnancy study.

This chain uses TRBV6-5 with TRBJ1-2, with D uncertain. Trimming left V 7 bases short and J 4 bases short, with 16 bases between. CDR3 length equals 14 residues. The germline gives CDR1 MNHEY, CDR2 SVGAGI. CDR3 bases: TGTGCCAGCACCAAGGGCAACGGAGGCTATGGCTACACCTTC. Encoded protein: CASTKGNGGYGYTF.

CDR3 sequence reads: CASSPQGASVGELFF. CDR3 nucleotides: TGTGCCAGCTCACCACAGGGGGCTTCCGTCGGGGAGCTGTTTTTT. The rearrangement links TRBV18 to TRBJ2-2, with 7 nucleotides matching TRBD1. J was trimmed by 7 bases and V by 1 base; bases with no gene match: 6. The CDR3 spans 15 residues. Germline CDR1 is KGHSH and CDR2 is LQKENI.

Written as DNA, the CDR3 is TGTGCCAGCAGACCCGGACAGGCCTACGAGCAGTACTTC. Its translation: CASRPGQAYEQYF. The V call is TRBV6-5, the J call TRBJ2-7; TRBD1 matches 7 bases. In germline, CDR1 is MNHEY, CDR2 SVGAGI. The V and J ends lost 6 bases and 2 bases, in that order; junction bases with no gene match: 4. CDR3 length: 13 amino acids.